The 27 T cell receptor beta chains given below trace back to one sample, sequenced in a study of identical twins. TCRdb reprocessed the 5' RACE reads via MiXCR and lists one record per CDR3 protein. Of roughly 480,000 distinct CDR3 sequences listed, 24% were seen once; the top ten hold around 3%. These data were likewise used in another study, on T cells expressing NK-cell markers.

The source material was CD4+ T cells sorted from blood. These receptor sequences come from a young woman in good health.

The V call is TRBV13, the J call TRBJ2-1, with D perhaps assigned TRBD1 or TRBD2 (5 bases each). The germline V gene has CDR1 PRHDT and CDR2 FYEKMQ (reference sequence). Trimming left V 5 bases short and J 9 bases short, with 14 bases between. CDR3 size: 13 residues. This chain's CDR3 is CASSPRGIREQFF. The CDR3 DNA reads as TGTGCCAGCAGCCCGAGGGGAATACGTGAGCAGTTCTTC.

The chain carries TRBV6-1 and TRBJ2-7; the match to TRBD2 covers 15 bases. This CDR3 has 17 residues. Looked up from germline, CDR1 is MNHNS and CDR2 is SASEGT. The V segment lost 5 bases and the J segment 7 bases; nucleotides outside the gene matches: 12. The CDR3 protein is CASSPGLAGGPKGEQYF. The CDR3 DNA reads TGTGCCAGCAGTCCTGGACTAGCGGGGGGGCCTAAGGGGGAGCAGTACTTC.

This clonotype has a handful of counts. The rearrangement uses TRBV3-1 and TRBJ2-1; TRBD1 matches 7 bases. Germline V gene lookup returns CDR1 LGHDT and CDR2 YNNKEL (reference sequence). J was trimmed by 6 bases and V by 4 bases; bases with no gene match: 9. The CDR3 covers 15 residues. CDR3 nucleotide sequence: TGTGCCAGCAGCCCTAGACAGGGAATGGGCAATGAGCAGTTCTTC. It encodes CASSPRQGMGNEQFF.

The genes are TRBV5-1 and TRBJ2-1; D perhaps matches TRBD1 (6 bases). Germline CDR1 and CDR2: SGHRS and YFSETQ. V shed 4 bases and J shed 6 bases, with 11 bases lying between them. This CDR3 contains 13 residues. The CDR3 spells CASSEPGANEQFF. DNA of the CDR3: TGCGCCAGCAGCGAGCCAGGGGCCAATGAGCAGTTCTTC.

This chain uses TRBV7-2 with TRBJ1-2, with TRBD1 as a possible D gene (5 bases). Germline-derived CDR1 and CDR2 are SGHTA and FQGNSA. The CDR3 is 13 amino acids. V lost 5 bases and J 5 bases, leaving 12 bases between the germline ends. The CDR3 sequence: CASSRDVGYGYTF. DNA for the CDR3: TGTGCCAGCAGCCGGGACGTTGGGTATGGCTACACCTTC.

V is TRBV11-2 and J is TRBJ2-3, with D perhaps matching TRBD2 (7 bases). Germline CDR1 SGHAT, CDR2 FQNNGV. The CDR3 covers 17 residues. Deletions cut 5 bases from V and 0 bases from J, with 18 bases between. The CDR3, as DNA: TGTGCCAGCAGCGATAACCGAGGGGGGGCTAGCACAGATACGCAGTATTTT. The encoded protein is CASSDNRGGASTDTQYF. The full variable domain, completed using reference TRBV11-2 and TRBJ2-3, is EAGVAQSPRYKIIEKRQSVAFWCNPISGHATLYWYQQILGQGPKLLIQFQNNGVVDDSQLPKDRFSAERLKGVDSTLKIQPAKLEDSAVYLCASSDNRGGASTDTQYFGPGTRLTVL.

This clonotype appeared a few times. The V call is TRBV12-3 or TRBV12-4, the J call TRBJ2-3; 13 bases map to TRBD2. V gave up 2 bases and J gave up 2 bases; unmatched junction bases: 4. This CDR3 has 17 amino acids. In nucleotides, the CDR3 is TGTGCCAGCAGTTTACCGGGACTAGCGGGGCCCACAGATACGCAGTATTTT. It codes for CASSLPGLAGPTDTQYF.

CDR3 nucleotide sequence: TGTGCCAGCACCAACGATCGGGGACTAGCGGGAAGGGTCGGGGAGCTGTTTTTT. Translation: CASTNDRGLAGRVGELFF. V usage is TRBV11-2 and J usage is TRBJ2-2; TRBD2 aligns across 13 bases. The CDR3 is 18 residues long. The germline V gene encodes CDR1 SGHAT and CDR2 FQNNGV. V gave up 7 bases and J gave up 7 bases; unmatched junction bases: 15.

This clonotype appeared many times. The rearrangement uses TRBV27 and TRBJ1-5; D gene unclear. V lost 4 bases and J lost 4, with 11 bases in between. Per the germline V gene, CDR1 is MNHEY and CDR2 is SMNVEV (reference sequence). The CDR3 is 14 amino acids. The CDR3 nucleotides read TGTGCCAGCAGTTCGCGTAACCCGAATCAGCCCCAGCATTTT. It yields the protein CASSSRNPNQPQHF.

This clonotype has only a few counts. This sequence joins TRBV5-1 and TRBJ2-3, with D possibly being TRBD2 (6 bases). The CDR3 extends over 14 amino acids. The V end was cut by 5 bases, the J end by 6 bases, with 16 bases between. The V gene's germline CDR1 is SGHRS and CDR2 YFSETQ. Here the CDR3 reads CASRRGGNVDTQYF. CDR3 coding DNA: TGCGCCAGCAGGCGTGGCGGGAACGTGGATACGCAGTATTTT. Full variable domain (remainder filled in from reference TRBV5-1 and TRBJ2-3): KAGVTQTPRYLIKTRGQQVTLSCSPISGHRSVSWYQQTPGQGLQFLFEYFSETQRNKGNFPGRFSGRQFSNSRSEMNVSTLELGDSALYLCASRRGGNVDTQYFGPGTRLTVL.

This clonotype turned up a few times. This sequence joins TRBV10-3 and TRBJ2-7; D could derive from TRBD1 or TRBD2 (5 bases each). The germline V and J ends were trimmed by 6 bases and 6 bases, with 12 bases remaining between them. Germline V gene data show CDR1 as ENHRY and CDR2 as SYGVKD. The CDR3 contains 12 residues. Here the CDR3 reads CAISQKGSEQYF. The CDR3 DNA is TGTGCCATCAGCCAGAAGGGGAGCGAGCAGTACTTC.

This clonotype was seen a handful of times. The chain employs TRBV10-3 and TRBJ2-7; D ambiguous. V dropped 3 bases and J dropped 3 bases, with 9 bases sitting between them. This CDR3 contains 13 residues. Germline CDR1 is ENHRY and CDR2 is SYGVKD. The CDR3 DNA is TGTGCCATCAGTGATAAGCGACTCTACGAGCAGTACTTC. Protein product: CAISDKRLYEQYF.

This clonotype was seen a few times. The chain combines TRBV7-2 with TRBJ2-1; 8 bases agree with TRBD1. With 6 bases clipped from V and 7 bases from J, the junction kept 8 bases outside the gene matches. This CDR3 contains 14 residues. Looked up from germline, CDR1 is SGHTA and CDR2 is FQGNSA. The CDR3 spells CASRPGQGLNEQFF. In DNA, the CDR3 is TGTGCCAGCAGACCTGGACAGGGACTTAATGAGCAGTTCTTC.

This clonotype was observed a few times. V and J are TRBV12-3 or TRBV12-4 and TRBJ2-7, with D maybe TRBD2 (7 bases). CDR3 size: 17 residues. The V and J ends lost 5 bases and 0 bases respectively, with 20 bases between them. This CDR3 reads CASSPLHREGPSYEQYF. Written as DNA, the CDR3 is TGTGCCAGCAGTCCTCTTCACAGGGAGGGTCCCTCCTACGAGCAGTACTTC.

The V and J genes are TRBV6-5 and TRBJ2-5; 7 bases fit TRBD1. V was clipped by 0 bases and J by 5 bases; unmatched bases: 6. The CDR3 extends over 15 amino acids. In germline, CDR1 is MNHEY, CDR2 SVGAGI. DNA for the CDR3: TGTGCCAGCAGTTACTCGAGCGTCAGGGGGGAGACCCAGTACTTC. Its protein product is CASSYSSVRGETQYF.

The rearrangement links TRBV12-3 or TRBV12-4 to TRBJ2-1; 14 nucleotides match TRBD2. This CDR3 has 13 amino acids. V was clipped by 6 bases and J by 15 bases; unmatched bases: 7. The CDR3 DNA reads as TGTGCCAGCAGGAAGGGACTAGCGGGAGTTCCGTTCTTC. Residues: CASRKGLAGVPFF.

This chain connects TRBV6-2 or TRBV6-3 to TRBJ2-3; D gene unclear. The CDR3 covers 13 residues. The germline V gene has CDR1 MNHEY and CDR2 SVGEGT. The V and J ends lost 6 bases and 8 bases respectively, with 15 bases between them. The CDR3 region is CASSDPDFGTQYF. DNA for the CDR3: TGTGCCAGCAGCGACCCCGATTTTGGTACGCAGTATTTT.

In this sample, this clonotype turned up a few times. The genes are TRBV20-1 and TRBJ1-4; D not certain. Looked up from germline, CDR1 is DFQATT and CDR2 is SNEGSKA (reference sequence). Trimming took off 6 bases at V and 8 bases at J, with 13 bases between the two ends. There are 12 residues in the CDR3. Here the CDR3 DNA reads TGCAGTGCGATCGCGGTTCACGAAAAACTGTTTTTT. Protein: CSAIAVHEKLFF.

This clonotype has just a few counts. The gene calls are TRBV6-5 and TRBJ1-2; the D is unclear. The CDR3 spans 13 residues. V was cut by 2 bases and J by 8 bases, with 12 bases left in between. Germline V gene sequence: CDR1 MNHEY, CDR2 SVGAGI. The CDR3 nucleotides are TGTGCCAGCAGTTACACTAGCGGGAGAGGCTACACCTTC. This encodes CASSYTSGRGYTF.

The V gene is TRBV12-3 or TRBV12-4, the J gene TRBJ2-7; the match to TRBD1 covers 9 bases. CDR3 length: 14 amino acids. Unmatched junction bases numbered 4, after V lost 6 bases and J lost 1 base. The DNA of the CDR3 is TGTGCCAGCAGGCACAGGGGGCTTTCCTACGAGCAGTACTTC. Translating gives CASRHRGLSYEQYF.

The rearrangement links TRBV20-1 to TRBJ2-5; D possibly corresponds to TRBD2 (6 bases). Germline V gives CDR1 DFQATT, CDR2 SNEGSKA (reference sequence). This CDR3 contains 12 residues. Trimming removed 6 bases from V and 5 bases from J, with 13 bases in between. CDR3 loop: CSAPTGGETQYF. CDR3 bases: TGCAGTGCCCCGACCGGAGGGGAGACCCAGTACTTC.

Here the CDR3 DNA reads TGTGCCAGCAGCTTAGGAGCGGTAGGATCCTACGAGCAGTACTTC. Encoded protein: CASSLGAVGSYEQYF. The chain links TRBV7-6 to TRBJ2-7; tentative D call: TRBD2 (5 bases). The CDR3 is 15 residues long. The germline V gene encodes CDR1 SGHVS and CDR2 FNYEAQ. V was shortened by 1 base and J by 1 base, with 11 bases between the two germline ends. Full variable domain (rest looked up from reference TRBV7-6 and TRBJ2-7): GAGVSQSPRYKVTKRGQDVALRCDPISGHVSLYWYRQALGQGPEFLTYFNYEAQQDKSGLPNDRFSAERPEGSISTLTIQRTEQRDSAMYRCASSLGAVGSYEQYFGPGTRLTVT.

This clonotype came up a few times. J is TRBJ2-1 and V is TRBV21-1; TRBD1, the D gene given by the table, was not confirmed from the DNA. TRBV21-1 is deemed a pseudogene. This CDR3 contains 13 residues. The CDR3 loop is CASSKAGGTEQFF. The CDR3 coding sequence is TGTGCCAGCAGCAAAGCGGGCGGGACCGAGCAGTTCTTC.

V and J are TRBV5-6 and TRBJ2-3; no clear D. The V and J ends lost 2 bases and 1 base respectively, with 11 bases between them. Germline-derived CDR1 and CDR2 are SGHDT and YYEEEE. The CDR3 runs 15 residues. The CDR3 sequence is CASSFGRTRTDTQYF. Here the CDR3 DNA reads TGTGCCAGCAGCTTCGGCAGAACACGCACAGATACGCAGTATTTT. Supplemented by reference TRBV5-6 and TRBJ2-3, the full variable domain reads DAGVTQSPTHLIKTRGQQVTLRCSPKSGHDTVSWYQQALGQGPQFIFQYYEEEERQRGNFPDRFSGHQFPNYSSELNVNALLLGDSALYLCASSFGRTRTDTQYFGPGTRLTVL.

V is TRBV18 and J is TRBJ2-7, with D unclear. The germline gives CDR1 KGHSH, CDR2 LQKENI. The ends were cut back, 4 bases at V and 2 bases at J, with 18 bases in the middle. The CDR3 contains 16 residues. CDR3 region: CASSQIVDSPPYEQYF. CDR3 sequence (DNA): TGTGCCAGCTCACAAATCGTGGATTCCCCTCCCTACGAGCAGTACTTC.

This clonotype was seen a handful of times. The chain recombines TRBV19 with TRBJ1-6, with 7 positions matching TRBD1. CDR1 and CDR2 (germline): LNHDA, SQIVND (reference sequence). V lost 4 bases and J lost 11; bases outside the gene matches: 8. The CDR3 runs to 14 residues. Here the CDR3 DNA reads TGTGCCAGTAGTAACGACAGGGTGAGGCCACCCCTCCACTTT. This codes for CASSNDRVRPPLHF.

The V call is TRBV6-1, the J call TRBJ1-2; a possible D gene is TRBD1 (6 bases). This CDR3 is 13 amino acids long. Germline V gene sequence: CDR1 MNHNS, CDR2 SASEGT. Trimming took off 6 bases at V and 8 bases at J, with 16 bases between the two ends. CDR3 nucleotide sequence: TGTGCCAGCAGCCCCCAGCCTCAGGGGGGCTACACCTTC. Translation gives CASSPQPQGGYTF.